These 28 T cell receptor beta chains share one sample of origin, sequenced in a study of Ad26.COV2.S vaccination and SARS-CoV-2 variants. The treatment is: some 20 received Ad26.COV2.S at low or high dose, single or two shots; 5 received placebo; per-sample allocation not given. The samples were gathered on day 63 after the first injection of vaccine or placebo. This table comes from immunoSEQ multiplex PCR, and its TCRdb copy is limited to in-frame clones, with some not included. Altogether roughly 350,000 clones are present, approximately 90% being singletons, with the ten largest covering 6.4%. The sample in question was peripheral blood, obtained in a trial of Ad26.COV2.S vaccine versus placebo. Every receptor here comes from a person aged 18-60 years who received the Ad26.COV2.S COVID-19 vaccine or a placebo.

The chain links TRBV6-5 to TRBJ2-1; the D gene is possibly TRBD1 (6 bases). Germline V lookup: CDR1 MNHEY, CDR2 SVGAGI. V was clipped by 7 bases and J by 7 bases, with 17 bases between them. The CDR3 is made up of 14 amino acids. CDR3 coding DNA: TGTGCCAGCACTATGGCAGGGGCAAGGAATGAGCAGTTCTTC. Its translation: CASTMAGARNEQFF.

The chain recombines TRBV13 with TRBJ2-2; D might be TRBD1 (6 bases). This CDR3 region has 15 residues. Germline V gene data show CDR1 as PRHDT and CDR2 as FYEKMQ (reference sequence). The V and J ends lost 6 bases and 4 bases respectively, with 15 bases between them. DNA of the CDR3: TGTGCCAGCAGGCCTACAGGGTGGGTCACCGGGGAGCTGTTTTTT. As protein: CASRPTGWVTGELFF.

CDR3 sequence reads: CASSPTGTAQETQYF. CDR3 in DNA: TGCGCCAGCAGCCCGACTGGGACAGCTCAAGAGACCCAGTACTTC. The chain employs TRBV5-1 and TRBJ2-5, with 7 bases identical to TRBD1. V dropped 4 bases and J dropped 2; count of bases not matched to a gene: 8. The CDR3 contains 15 residues. Germline V gene lookup returns CDR1 SGHRS and CDR2 YFSETQ.

The rearrangement links TRBV19 to TRBJ2-3, with 7 bases fitting TRBD2. The CDR3 length is 15 residues. The germline V gene has CDR1 LNHDA and CDR2 SQIVND (reference sequence). The J segment lost 6 bases and the V segment lost 10 bases, leaving 16 bases of the junction unmatched. The CDR3 DNA reads TGTGCCACCCGCCGCCTAGCGGAGAGGGAGGATACGCAGTATTTT. Its translation: CATRRLAEREDTQYF.

The V gene is TRBV3-1 (or the pseudogene TRBV3-2), the J gene TRBJ2-1, with D tentatively TRBD2 (7 bases). The CDR3 loop spans 17 amino acids. The germline V gene encodes CDR1 LGHDT and CDR2 YNNKEL (reference sequence). The V end lost 0 bases, the J end lost 6 bases, and 18 bases lay between the germline ends. The CDR3 DNA sequence: TGTGCCAGCAGCCAAGAAGGGGGGAGGGGTTCCCCCAATGAGCAGTTCTTC. Protein product: CASSQEGGRGSPNEQFF.

The chain uses TRBV30 and TRBJ2-7; no clear D gene. The CDR3 length is 12 residues. Per the germline V gene, CDR1 is GTSNPN and CDR2 is SVGIG (reference sequence). Between the trimmed V and J ends, which lost 2 bases and 3 bases, there was a span of 8 bases. CDR3 DNA: TGTGCCTGGAGTCGGCAGTACTACGAGCAGTACTTC. Encoded protein: CAWSRQYYEQYF.

CDR3 in DNA: TGTGCCAGCAGTGGAGATGGCGAGCAGTACTTC. Amino acids: CASSGDGEQYF. The J gene is TRBJ2-7, the V gene TRBV2; D is uncertain. Germline CDR1 SNHLY, CDR2 FYNNEI. The CDR3 is 11 amino acids. The V end was cut by 4 bases, the J end by 6 bases, with 7 bases between.

The chain couples TRBV4-3 to TRBJ2-7, with D unclear. The CDR3 has 15 residues. Germline V gene lookup returns CDR1 LGHNA and CDR2 YSLEER. V was shortened by 0 bases and J by 2 bases, with 11 bases between the two germline ends. CDR3: CASSQEYQAPYEQYF. The DNA of the CDR3 is TGCGCCAGCAGCCAAGAATACCAGGCGCCCTACGAGCAGTACTTC.

The chain is built from TRBV5-1 and TRBJ1-4, with D hard to call. Germline V gives CDR1 SGHRS, CDR2 YFSETQ. The CDR3 is 15 residues long. The germline V and J ends were trimmed by 1 base and 0 bases, with 7 bases remaining between them. The CDR3 region is CASSLRPSTNEKLFF. In nucleotides, the CDR3 is TGCGCCAGCAGCTTGCGGCCATCAACTAATGAAAAACTGTTTTTT.

The V gene is TRBV5-6, the J gene TRBJ2-7; D not certain. The CDR3 length is 12 residues. The germline V gene encodes CDR1 SGHDT and CDR2 YYEEEE. Between the trimmed V and J ends, which lost 2 bases and 4 bases, there was a span of 7 bases. The CDR3 here is CASSFRRYEQYF. CDR3 DNA: TGTGCCAGCAGCTTTCGGAGATACGAGCAGTACTTC.

The V gene is TRBV6-4, the J gene TRBJ2-1, with 7 bases aligning to TRBD1. This CDR3 is built from 15 residues. Trimming removed 4 bases from V and 4 bases from J; junction bases left unmatched: 7. Germline V gene lookup returns CDR1 MRHNA and CDR2 SNTAGT. The CDR3, as DNA: TGTGCCAGCAGTGCCGTGACAGGGTCATACAATGAGCAGTTCTTC. Translating it yields CASSAVTGSYNEQFF.

V gene TRBV7-8 combines with J gene TRBJ1-3; possible D gene TRBD1, 5 bases. With 5 bases removed from V and 6 bases from J, the gap between germline ends came to 20 bases. CDR3 size: 16 residues. Germline V lookup: CDR1 SGHVS, CDR2 FQNEAQ. The CDR3 spells CASSPGTATPPNTIYF. The CDR3 DNA follows: TGTGCCAGCAGCCCGGGGACCGCCACGCCGCCAAACACCATATATTTT.

In the case of this clone: The conserved final phenylalanine or tryptophan is absent from the CDR3, which likely points to a read error. No DNA is shown, since the ends of the CDR3 on it are uncertain; the CDR3 is the one TCRdb lists. This sequence joins TRBV12-1 and TRBJ2-7; TRBD2, the table's D call, was not compared with the DNA. TRBV12-1 is a known pseudogene. The CDR3 extends over 9 residues, inclusive of both ends. The CDR3 is CASSSRTPS.

The chain links TRBV6-2 or TRBV6-3 to TRBJ2-1; TRBD1 or TRBD2 may be the D gene (5 bases each). The CDR3 is 13 residues long. V was clipped by 4 bases and J by 4 bases, with 8 bases between them. Germline V gene sequence: CDR1 MNHEY, CDR2 SVGEGT. CDR3 sequence: CASSLRGYNEQFF. The CDR3 DNA sequence: TGTGCCAGCAGTTTGAGGGGTTACAATGAGCAGTTCTTC.

The CDR3 sequence: CASSLDGRLTEAFF. CDR3 DNA sequence: TGTGCCAGCTCACTGGATGGAAGGCTCACTGAAGCTTTCTTT. The chain joins TRBV18 to TRBJ1-1; D is unresolved. This CDR3 region has 14 residues. Trimming left V 4 bases short and J 4 bases short, with 13 bases between. Germline V gene lookup returns CDR1 KGHSH and CDR2 LQKENI.

V and J are TRBV6-2 or TRBV6-3 and TRBJ1-1, with unresolved D. Germline V CDR1 and CDR2: MNHEY, SVGEGT. V shed 3 bases and J shed 7 bases, with 33 bases lying between them. The CDR3 covers 20 residues. CDR3 amino acids: CASSYFTVLSSVQGSIEAFF. Here the CDR3 DNA reads TGTGCCAGCAGTTATTTTACGGTCTTGAGCTCAGTACAAGGTTCTATTGAAGCTTTCTTT.

The rearrangement uses TRBV4-3 and TRBJ1-2; perhaps TRBD1 as D (5 bases). CDR1 is LGHNA, CDR2 YSLEER, per germline. The CDR3 sequence is 16 residues long. V lost 0 bases and J lost 4, with 15 bases in between. This chain's CDR3 is CASSQDYDSLSYGYTF. As DNA, the CDR3 is TGCGCCAGCAGCCAAGATTATGACAGTCTCAGCTATGGCTACACCTTC.

The V gene is TRBV7-9, the J gene TRBJ2-7; D might be TRBD2 (6 bases). The CDR3 has 16 residues. Germline V gives CDR1 SEHNR, CDR2 FQNEAQ (reference sequence). The germline V and J ends were trimmed by 1 base and 3 bases, with 16 bases remaining between them. The CDR3 coding sequence is TGTGCCAGCAGCTTAGATGTTGGAGGGGTCAACTACGAGCAGTACTTC. Translated: CASSLDVGGVNYEQYF.

This clone appeared a single time. This chain joins TRBV6-1 and TRBJ1-5; D is undetermined. Germline loops: CDR1 MNHNS, CDR2 SASEGT. V gave up 3 bases and J gave up 2 bases, with 8 bases separating them. The CDR3 loop spans 14 amino acids. This CDR3 reads CASSEGRRNQPQHF. Written as DNA, the CDR3 is TGTGCCAGCAGTGAGGGTCGGCGCAATCAGCCCCAGCATTTT.

The chain has TRBV5-1 and TRBJ2-7, with D perhaps being TRBD1 or TRBD2 (5 bases each). CDR1 is SGHRS, CDR2 YFSETQ, per germline. V lost 4 bases and J lost 4, with 15 bases in between. The CDR3 loop spans 14 amino acids. The CDR3 bases are TGCGCCAGCAGCCAACAGGTCCCGGGGTACGAGCAGTACTTC. Its protein is CASSQQVPGYEQYF.

The chain links TRBV9 to TRBJ1-3; D is undetermined. The CDR3 loop spans 12 amino acids. The germline V gene has CDR1 SGDLS and CDR2 YYNGEE. V lost 4 bases, J lost 9 bases, and 11 bases lay in between. The chain's CDR3 is CASSPSWGTIYF. For the CDR3, the DNA is TGTGCCAGCAGCCCCTCTTGGGGCACCATATATTTT.

The rearrangement joins TRBV4-3 to TRBJ2-1; TRBD2 agrees at 13 bases. Germline CDR1 reads LGHNA; CDR2 reads YSLEER. The ends lost 0 bases at V and 5 bases at J; junction bases unmatched: 4. The CDR3 is 17 amino acids. For the CDR3, the DNA is TGCGCCAGCAGCCAAGAAAAGACTAGCGGGAGGCACAATGAGCAGTTCTTC. Translation gives CASSQEKTSGRHNEQFF.

The chain links TRBV28 to TRBJ2-7; 13 positions match TRBD2. V trimming: 6 bases; J trimming: 2 bases; junction bases outside the gene matches: 1. The germline V gene encodes CDR1 MDHEN and CDR2 SYDVKM. The CDR3 totals 14 residues. The DNA for the CDR3 is TGTGCCAGCAGACTAGCGGGAGGGCCCTACGAGCAGTACTTC. Translated: CASRLAGGPYEQYF.

The V call is TRBV28, the J call TRBJ1-1; D uncertain. This CDR3 comprises 13 residues. V lost 8 bases, J lost 5 bases, and 15 bases lay in between. Germline CDR1 is MDHEN and CDR2 is SYDVKM. Written as DNA, the CDR3 is TGTGCCAGCGTTGGGCACGGTGGGACTGAAGCTTTCTTT. This gives the protein CASVGHGGTEAFF.

This chain uses TRBV12-3 or TRBV12-4 with TRBJ1-2, with a possible D match to TRBD1 (5 bases). V was clipped by 3 bases and J by 3 bases, with 8 bases between them. The CDR3 consists of 13 residues. CDR3 protein: CASSLAQDYGYTF. CDR3 bases: TGTGCCAGCAGTTTGGCACAGGACTATGGCTACACCTTC.

The V call is TRBV28, the J call TRBJ1-2; TRBD1 aligns across 7 bases. This CDR3 is 14 amino acids long. Germline V lookup: CDR1 MDHEN, CDR2 SYDVKM. The V and J ends lost 1 base and 2 bases, in that order; junction bases with no gene match: 1. CDR3 bases: TGTGCCAGCAGTTTATTACAGGGGAACTATGGCTACACCTTC. As protein: CASSLLQGNYGYTF.

This chain links TRBV5-4 with TRBJ1-2; possibly TRBD1 for D (6 bases). The CDR3 covers 18 residues. Germline values: CDR1 SGHNT, CDR2 YYREEE (reference sequence). Trimming left V 5 bases short and J 2 bases short, with 25 bases between. CDR3 nucleotides: TGTGCCAGCAGATCCTCGGGCGGGGGCAGGGGAAGGAACTATGGCTACACCTTC. Translation gives CASRSSGGGRGRNYGYTF.

The chain uses TRBV5-4 and TRBJ2-7; D perhaps matches TRBD2 (5 bases). Germline V CDR1 and CDR2: SGHNT, YYREEE (reference sequence). The CDR3 is 15 residues long. The V and J ends lost 3 bases and 3 bases respectively, with 16 bases between them. CDR3 bases: TGTGCCAGCAGCTCACTAGAAGGATCAAACTACGAGCAGTACTTC. This codes for CASSSLEGSNYEQYF.